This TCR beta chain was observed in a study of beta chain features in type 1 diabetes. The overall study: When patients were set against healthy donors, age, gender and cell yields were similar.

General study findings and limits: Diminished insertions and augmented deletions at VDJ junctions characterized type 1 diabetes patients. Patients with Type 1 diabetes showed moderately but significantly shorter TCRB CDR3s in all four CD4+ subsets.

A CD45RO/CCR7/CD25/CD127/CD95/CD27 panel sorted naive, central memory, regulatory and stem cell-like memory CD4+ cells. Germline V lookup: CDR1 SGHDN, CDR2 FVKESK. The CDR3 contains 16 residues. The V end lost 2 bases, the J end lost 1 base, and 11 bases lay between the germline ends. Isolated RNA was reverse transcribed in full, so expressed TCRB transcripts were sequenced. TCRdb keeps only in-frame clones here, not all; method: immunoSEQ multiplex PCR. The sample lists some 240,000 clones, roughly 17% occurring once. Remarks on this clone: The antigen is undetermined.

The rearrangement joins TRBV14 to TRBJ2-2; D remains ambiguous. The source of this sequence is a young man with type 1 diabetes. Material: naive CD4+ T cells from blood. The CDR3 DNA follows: TGTGCCAGCAGCCAAAGGATCGACTGGAACACCGGGGAGCTGTTTTTT. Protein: CASSQRIDWNTGELFF.